The 10 T cell receptor beta chains presented below share a single source sample, sequenced in a study of blood T cell repertoires in COVID-19. Libraries were prepared by immunoSEQ multiplex PCR; TCRdb keeps only in-frame clonotypes and omits some of them. The sample holds over 130,000 clones, over 65% seen once. Sequences were obtained from peripheral blood. Receptor source: a man in his fifties with acute or convalescent COVID-19.

This sequence joins TRBV9 and TRBJ1-2; the match to TRBD1 covers 7 bases. The CDR3 covers 15 residues. The germline CDR1 and CDR2 sequences are SGDLS and YYNGEE. V shed 4 bases and J 4 bases; nucleotides not matched to a gene: 10. The DNA for the CDR3 is TGTGCCAGCAGCTTAGTGACAGGGTTGTCCTATGGCTACACCTTC. This codes for CASSLVTGLSYGYTF.

The chain links TRBV5-1 to TRBJ1-1, with 12 bases that match TRBD1. The trim removed 4 bases at V and 2 bases at J, leaving 6 bases unmatched. The CDR3 contains 16 residues. Germline values: CDR1 SGHRS, CDR2 YFSETQ. The CDR3 loop reads CASSPGTGGYNTEAFF. CDR3 in DNA: TGCGCCAGCAGCCCCGGGACAGGGGGCTACAACACTGAAGCTTTCTTT.

This chain connects TRBV27 to TRBJ2-3; TRBD2 aligns across 9 bases. V lost 5 bases to trimming and J lost 5 bases; unmatched junction nucleotides: 14. CDR1 and CDR2 from the germline V gene are MNHEY and SMNVEV (reference sequence). The CDR3 is 17 amino acids. The CDR3 is CASSPRGSGGLGDTQYF. In nucleotides, the CDR3 is TGTGCCAGCAGTCCTCGAGGTAGCGGGGGTCTTGGAGATACGCAGTATTTT.

V and J are TRBV23-1 and TRBJ2-7, with 8 bases aligning to TRBD2. TRBV23-1 is noted as an ORF with a role that remains uncertain. The trim removed 5 bases at V and 5 bases at J, leaving 5 bases unmatched. The CDR3 is made up of 13 amino acids. The CDR3 sequence is CASSSGGGHEQYV. In nucleotides, the CDR3 is TGCGCCAGCAGTTCCGGGGGGGGGCACGAGCAGTACGTC.

The chain carries TRBV10-1 and TRBJ2-1, with TRBD1 matching over 8 bases. Germline V gene lookup returns CDR1 WNHNN and CDR2 SYGVQD (reference sequence). Germline trimming cut 5 bases from V and 7 bases from J; bases unmatched to any gene: 7. The CDR3 totals 14 residues. The CDR3 nucleotides read TGCGCCAGCAGTCAGGGGGCAAGTTGGAATGAGCAGTTCTTC. Protein product: CASSQGASWNEQFF.

The rearrangement joins TRBV6-5 to TRBJ1-2, with 11 bases fitting TRBD1. CDR3 size: 13 residues. V shed 6 bases and J 7 bases; nucleotides not matched to a gene: 4. CDR1 MNHEY and CDR2 SVGAGI come from the germline V gene. The CDR3 nucleotides read TGTGCCAGCAGCGGGACAGGGGGTTTTGGCTACACCTTC. It is translated as CASSGTGGFGYTF.

The chain carries TRBV6-5 and TRBJ1-2; a possible D gene is TRBD1 (6 bases). CDR1 MNHEY and CDR2 SVGAGI come from the germline V gene. The CDR3 contains 13 residues. Trimming took off 2 bases at V and 6 bases at J, with 10 bases between the two ends. This chain's CDR3 is CASSYTGTDGYTF. CDR3 sequence (DNA): TGTGCCAGCAGTTACACAGGGACGGATGGCTACACCTTC.

This rearrangement joins TRBV18 to TRBJ1-1; weak D call: TRBD1 (5 bases). CDR1 KGHSH and CDR2 LQKENI come from the germline V gene. V lost 3 bases and J lost 6, with 17 bases in between. The CDR3 loop spans 15 amino acids. This chain's CDR3 is CASSPVREGTSEAFF. The CDR3 DNA sequence: TGTGCCAGCTCACCCGTCAGGGAAGGGACTTCTGAAGCTTTCTTT.

The genes are TRBV7-6 and TRBJ2-3, with 8 bases identical to TRBD1. CDR1 and CDR2 from the germline V gene are SGHVS and FNYEAQ. V shed 0 bases, J shed 2 bases, and the junction held 7 bases outside the gene matches. This CDR3 is built from 17 residues. CDR3 sequence: CASSLAHNRGFTDTQYF. The DNA of the CDR3 is TGTGCCAGCAGCTTAGCGCATAACAGGGGGTTCACAGATACGCAGTATTTT.

The count of this clone is one. This sequence joins TRBV4-2 and TRBJ2-3; D ambiguous. Germline lookup yields CDR1 LGHNA and CDR2 YNFKEQ. The CDR3 extends over 12 amino acids. Trimming cost V 5 bases and J 4 bases, with 7 bases left between them. The chain's CDR3 is CASSDSADTQYF. The CDR3 DNA reads as TGTGCCAGCAGCGATAGTGCAGATACGCAGTATTTT.